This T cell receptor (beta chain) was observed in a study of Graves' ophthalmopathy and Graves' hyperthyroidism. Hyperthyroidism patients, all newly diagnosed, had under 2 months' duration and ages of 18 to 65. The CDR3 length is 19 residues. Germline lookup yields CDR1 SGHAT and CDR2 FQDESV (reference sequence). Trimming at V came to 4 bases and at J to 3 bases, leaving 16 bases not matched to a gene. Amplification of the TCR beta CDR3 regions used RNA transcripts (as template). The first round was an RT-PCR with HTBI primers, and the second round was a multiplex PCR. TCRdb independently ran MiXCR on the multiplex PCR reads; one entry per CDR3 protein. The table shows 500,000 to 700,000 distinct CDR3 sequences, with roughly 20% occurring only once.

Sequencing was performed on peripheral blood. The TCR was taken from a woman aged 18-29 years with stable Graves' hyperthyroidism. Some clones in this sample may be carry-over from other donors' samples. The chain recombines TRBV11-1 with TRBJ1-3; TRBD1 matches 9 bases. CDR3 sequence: CASSWGQGRLGAVGNTIYF. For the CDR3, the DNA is TGTGCCAGCAGCTGGGGACAGGGTCGGTTGGGAGCCGTTGGAAACACCATATATTTT.